This entry concerns a single TCR beta chain. The antigen is undetermined. One end of the junction fails to match germline, which may point to a read error. Germline V gene lookup returns CDR1 SGHTA and CDR2 FQGTGA. The length of the CDR3 is 15 residues. Individual cDNA molecules each received unique molecular identifiers attached to them. Using its own MiXCR run on the 5' RACE reads, TCRdb lists one record per CDR3 protein. The table has some 91,000 distinct CDR3 sequences, 9.5% to 11% seen once. The sample belongs to a study of early T cells in non-severe SARS-CoV-2 infection. Study-level information: The input, bulk RNA from unsorted whole blood, was sequenced, and chains were unpaired. Study-wide results and limits: Reliance on VDJdb matching favored anti-spike CD8 responses; private and CD4 specificities were missed.

Here the sequenced sample was whole blood, taken at baseline. The J gene is TRBJ2-3, the V gene TRBV7-3; 8 nucleotides agree with TRBD2. This TCR was sampled from an adult who was a healthcare worker with PCR-confirmed SARS-CoV-2 infection or an uninfected control (not recorded which). DNA of the CDR3: TGTGCCAGCAGCTTAACGGGACTAGTACCAGATACGCGGTATTTT. Its protein is CASSLTGLVPDTRYF.